This paragraph covers one T cell receptor (beta chain) sequence. Its target is unknown. The V and J ends lost 5 bases and 0 bases respectively, with 9 bases between them. CDR1 is SGHTA and CDR2 is FQGTGA in the germline V gene. The CDR3 sequence is 14 residues long. The data belong to a study of shared clonotypes between healthy human individuals. About the study: Donors were a couple of women and a few men aged 18 to 49. Findings and caveats of the study: Investigators expected sequencing depth to affect clonotype sharing among donors. In this cohort, only blood was sampled, and tissue repertoires likely differ.

Subsets obtained from CD4+ cells comprised CD45RA+ naive and CD45RA-negative memory cells. Assay: immunoSEQ multiplex PCR; the TCRdb copy retains only in-frame clones and omits some. In the table there are about 1,500,000 clones, approximately 97% of which are singletons. The rearrangement joins TRBV7-3 to TRBJ2-3; D is undetermined. This sequence was found in a man aged 25 to 45 in good health. Sequencing input: naive CD4+ T cells sorted from blood. The subset here: CD45RA+ positively selected. As DNA, the CDR3 is TGTGCCAGCAGCCCCACGGCGAGCACAGATACGCAGTATTTT. Its translation: CASSPTASTDTQYF.